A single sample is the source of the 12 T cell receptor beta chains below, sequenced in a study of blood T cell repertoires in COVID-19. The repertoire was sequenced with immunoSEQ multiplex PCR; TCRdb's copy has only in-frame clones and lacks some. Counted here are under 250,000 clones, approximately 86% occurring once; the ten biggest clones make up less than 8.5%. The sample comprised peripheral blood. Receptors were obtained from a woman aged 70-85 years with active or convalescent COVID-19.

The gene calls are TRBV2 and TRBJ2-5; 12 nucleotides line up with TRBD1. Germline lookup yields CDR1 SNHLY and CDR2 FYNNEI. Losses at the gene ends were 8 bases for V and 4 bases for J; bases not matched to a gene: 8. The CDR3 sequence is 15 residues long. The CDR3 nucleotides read TGTGCCAGCTCGGGACAGGGGGCGCAGGGAGAGACCCAGTACTTC. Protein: CASSGQGAQGETQYF.

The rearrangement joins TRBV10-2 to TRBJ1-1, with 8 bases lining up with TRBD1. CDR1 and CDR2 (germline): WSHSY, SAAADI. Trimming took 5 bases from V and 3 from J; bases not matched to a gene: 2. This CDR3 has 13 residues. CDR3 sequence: CASSNRGDTEAFF. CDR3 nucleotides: TGCGCCAGCAGTAACAGGGGGGACACTGAAGCTTTCTTT.

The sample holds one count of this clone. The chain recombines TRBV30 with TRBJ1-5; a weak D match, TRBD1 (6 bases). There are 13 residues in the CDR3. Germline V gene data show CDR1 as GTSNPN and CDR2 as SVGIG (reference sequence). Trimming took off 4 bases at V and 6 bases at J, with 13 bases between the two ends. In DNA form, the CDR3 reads TGTGCCTGGACCCGGACAGTGGGTCAGCCCCAGCATTTT. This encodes CAWTRTVGQPQHF.

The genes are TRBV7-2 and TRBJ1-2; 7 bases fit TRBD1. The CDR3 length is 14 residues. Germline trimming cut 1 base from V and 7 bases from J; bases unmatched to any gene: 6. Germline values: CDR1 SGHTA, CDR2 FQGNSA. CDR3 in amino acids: CASSLDRGFSGYTF. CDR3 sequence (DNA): TGTGCCAGCAGCTTAGACAGGGGCTTTTCTGGCTACACCTTC.

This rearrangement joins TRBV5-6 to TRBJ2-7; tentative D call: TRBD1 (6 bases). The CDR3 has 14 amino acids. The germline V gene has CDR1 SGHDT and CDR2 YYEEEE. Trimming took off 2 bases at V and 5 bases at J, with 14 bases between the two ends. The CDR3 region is CASSFGAGADEQYF. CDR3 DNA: TGTGCCAGCAGCTTTGGAGCAGGGGCGGACGAGCAGTACTTC.

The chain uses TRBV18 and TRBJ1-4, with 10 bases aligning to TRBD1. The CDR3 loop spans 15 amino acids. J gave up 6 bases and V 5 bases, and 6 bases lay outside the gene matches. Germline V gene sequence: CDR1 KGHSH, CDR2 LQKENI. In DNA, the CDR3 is TGTGCCAGCTCAACGCGACAGGGGGCGGATGAAAAACTGTTTTTT. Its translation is CASSTRQGADEKLFF.

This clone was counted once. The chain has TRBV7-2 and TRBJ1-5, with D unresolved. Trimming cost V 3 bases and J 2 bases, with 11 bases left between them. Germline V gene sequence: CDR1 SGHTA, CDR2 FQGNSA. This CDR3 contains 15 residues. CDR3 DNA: TGTGCCAGCAGCTTCAGCGGGTCTGGCAATCAGCCCCAGCATTTT. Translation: CASSFSGSGNQPQHF.

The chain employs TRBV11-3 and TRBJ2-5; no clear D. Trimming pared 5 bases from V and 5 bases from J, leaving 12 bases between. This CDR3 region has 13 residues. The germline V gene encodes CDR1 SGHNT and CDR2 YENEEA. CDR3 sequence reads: CASSRGVRETQYF. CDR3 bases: TGTGCCAGCAGCCGAGGAGTCCGCGAGACCCAGTACTTC. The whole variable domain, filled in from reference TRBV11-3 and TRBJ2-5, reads EAGVVQSPRYKIIEKKQPVAFWCNPISGHNTLYWYLQNLGQGPELLIRYENEEAVDDSQLPKDRFSAERLKGVDSTLKIQPAELGDSAVYLCASSRGVRETQYFGPGTRLLVL.

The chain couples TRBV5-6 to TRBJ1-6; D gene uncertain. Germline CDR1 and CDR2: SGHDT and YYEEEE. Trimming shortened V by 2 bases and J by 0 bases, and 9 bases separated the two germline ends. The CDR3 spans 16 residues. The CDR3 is CASSLGLSSYNSPLHF. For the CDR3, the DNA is TGTGCCAGCAGCTTAGGACTGAGCTCCTATAATTCACCCCTCCACTTT.

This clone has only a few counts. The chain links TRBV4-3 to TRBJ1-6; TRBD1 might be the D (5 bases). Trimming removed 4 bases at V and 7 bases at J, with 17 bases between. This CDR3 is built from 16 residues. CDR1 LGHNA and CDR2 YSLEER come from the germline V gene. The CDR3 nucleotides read TGCGCCAGCAGCCCCGCAGGGCCTTCCTTCAATTCACCCCTCCACTTT. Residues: CASSPAGPSFNSPLHF.

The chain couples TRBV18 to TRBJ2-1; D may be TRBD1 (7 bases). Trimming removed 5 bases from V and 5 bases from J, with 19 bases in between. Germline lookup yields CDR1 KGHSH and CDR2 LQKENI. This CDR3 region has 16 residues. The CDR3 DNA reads TGTGCCAGCTCAATCCGACAGGGCGGAGGGGACAATGAGCAGTTCTTC. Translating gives CASSIRQGGGDNEQFF.

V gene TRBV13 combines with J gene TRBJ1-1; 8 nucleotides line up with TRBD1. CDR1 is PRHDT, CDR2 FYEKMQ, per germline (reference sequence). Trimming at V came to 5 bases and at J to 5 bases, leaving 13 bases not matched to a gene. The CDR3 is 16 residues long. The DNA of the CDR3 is TGTGCCAGCAGCCCCCGACAGGGGCAATGGGGTACTGAAGCTTTCTTT. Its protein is CASSPRQGQWGTEAFF.